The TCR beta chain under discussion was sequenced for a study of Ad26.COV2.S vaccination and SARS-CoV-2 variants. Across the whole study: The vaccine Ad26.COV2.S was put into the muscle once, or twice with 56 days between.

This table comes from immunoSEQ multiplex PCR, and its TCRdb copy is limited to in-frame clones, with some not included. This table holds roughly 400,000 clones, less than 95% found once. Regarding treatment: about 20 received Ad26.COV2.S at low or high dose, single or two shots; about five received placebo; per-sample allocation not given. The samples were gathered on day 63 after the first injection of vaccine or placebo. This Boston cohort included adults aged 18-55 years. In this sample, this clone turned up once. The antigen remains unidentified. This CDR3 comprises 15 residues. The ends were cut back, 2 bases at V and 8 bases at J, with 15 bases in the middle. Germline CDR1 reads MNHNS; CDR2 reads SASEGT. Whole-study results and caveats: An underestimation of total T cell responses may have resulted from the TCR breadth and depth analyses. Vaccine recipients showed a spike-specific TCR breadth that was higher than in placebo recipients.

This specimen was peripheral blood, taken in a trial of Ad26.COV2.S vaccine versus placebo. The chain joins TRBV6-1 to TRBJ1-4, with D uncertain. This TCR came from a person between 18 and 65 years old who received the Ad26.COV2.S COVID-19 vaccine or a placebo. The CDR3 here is CASSENFGGLEKLFF. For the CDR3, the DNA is TGTGCCAGCAGTGAAAATTTTGGAGGGTTAGAAAAACTGTTTTTT.